The 9 T cell receptor beta chains reported below all come from one sample, sequenced in a study of early T cells in non-severe SARS-CoV-2 infection. One entry per CDR3 protein, called by TCRdb with MiXCR from the 5' RACE reads. The sample consists of 55,000 to 65,000 distinct CDR3 sequences, around 12% of them appearing once. Sequenced sample: whole blood. The source of these receptors is an adult who was a healthcare worker with PCR-confirmed SARS-CoV-2 infection or an uninfected control (not recorded which).

The chain joins TRBV27 to TRBJ2-5; 7 bases match TRBD1. Germline loops: CDR1 MNHEY, CDR2 SMNVEV (reference sequence). The CDR3 loop spans 14 amino acids. Trimming removed 3 bases from V and 4 bases from J; junction bases left unmatched: 5. The CDR3: CASSFSQGRETQYF. DNA for the CDR3: TGTGCCAGCAGTTTCTCACAGGGGAGAGAGACCCAGTACTTC.

The sample holds a few counts of this clonotype. V usage is TRBV28 and J usage is TRBJ1-4; D gene ambiguous. V was pared by 6 bases and J by 7 bases, with 6 bases between. The CDR3 length is 11 residues. Germline loops: CDR1 MDHEN, CDR2 SYDVKM. The CDR3 protein is CASSKLEKLFF. The DNA of the CDR3 is TGTGCCAGCAGCAAGCTTGAAAAACTGTTTTTT.

V and J are TRBV4-3 and TRBJ2-7, with TRBD1 identical over 11 bases. The CDR3 totals 17 residues. V lost 4 bases to trimming and J lost 5 bases; unmatched junction nucleotides: 13. The germline V gene has CDR1 LGHNA and CDR2 YSLEER. CDR3 sequence reads: CASSPKPAGQGGNEQYF. CDR3 DNA: TGCGCCAGCAGCCCGAAGCCAGCGGGACAGGGGGGGAACGAGCAGTACTTC.

The chain joins TRBV18 to TRBJ1-1, with D possibly being TRBD1 (5 bases). The CDR3 length is 12 residues. Per the germline V gene, CDR1 is KGHSH and CDR2 is LQKENI. Between the trimmed V and J ends, which lost 1 base and 7 bases, there was a span of 7 bases. The CDR3 bases are TGTGCCAGCTCACCACAGACAGTTGAAGCTTTCTTT. Its translation is CASSPQTVEAFF.

The CDR3 bases are TGTGCCAGCAGTTACCTCAATGAAAAACTGTTTTTT. Translated, it gives CASSYLNEKLFF. This chain connects TRBV6-6 to TRBJ1-4; D gene unclear. Trimming pared 2 bases from V and 5 bases from J, leaving 3 bases between. The germline V gene has CDR1 MNHNY and CDR2 SVGAGI (reference sequence). The CDR3 spans 12 residues.

This clonotype was picked up a small number of times. The chain links TRBV7-2 to TRBJ2-6, with no clear D. This CDR3 has 15 residues. The V gene's germline CDR1 is SGHTA and CDR2 FQGNSA. V was trimmed by 5 bases and J by 8 bases, leaving 16 bases between them. The CDR3 spells CASSDGFSTPNVLTF. DNA of the CDR3: TGTGCCAGCAGCGACGGGTTCTCGACACCCAACGTCCTGACTTTC.

Only a few counts were recorded for this clonotype. V usage is TRBV3-1 and J usage is TRBJ2-5, with 11 bases fitting TRBD2. The V gene end was trimmed by 4 bases and the J gene end by 5 bases; junction bases not matched to a gene: 9. The CDR3 covers 16 residues. Germline V gene lookup returns CDR1 LGHDT and CDR2 YNNKEL (reference sequence). The CDR3 loop reads CASSRTSGPSGETQYF. In nucleotides, the CDR3 is TGTGCCAGCAGCCGGACTAGCGGGCCGAGCGGGGAGACCCAGTACTTC.

This clonotype was detected ten times or more. The rearrangement links TRBV7-2 to TRBJ2-1; 9 nucleotides line up with TRBD2. The CDR3 extends over 15 amino acids. V shed 3 bases and J 6 bases; nucleotides not matched to a gene: 6. Germline V gives CDR1 SGHTA, CDR2 FQGNSA. The CDR3 loop is CASSFTGTSPNEQFF. The DNA of the CDR3 is TGTGCCAGCAGCTTCACCGGGACTAGCCCCAATGAGCAGTTCTTC. The complete variable domain, with remaining parts taken from reference TRBV7-2 and TRBJ2-1, reads GAGVSQSPSNKVTEKGKDVELRCDPISGHTALYWYRQSLGQGLEFLIYFQGNSAPDKSGLPSDRFSAERTGGSVSTLTIQRTQQEDSAVYLCASSFTGTSPNEQFFGPGTRLTVL.

This clonotype appeared many times. V gene TRBV5-1 combines with J gene TRBJ2-1; the match to TRBD1 covers 7 bases. CDR3 length equals 14 residues. J lost 2 bases, V lost 6 bases, and 5 bases had no gene match. Germline-derived CDR1 and CDR2 are SGHRS and YFSETQ. The CDR3: CASKTGNTYNEQFF. CDR3 in DNA: TGCGCCAGCAAGACAGGGAATACCTACAATGAGCAGTTCTTC.